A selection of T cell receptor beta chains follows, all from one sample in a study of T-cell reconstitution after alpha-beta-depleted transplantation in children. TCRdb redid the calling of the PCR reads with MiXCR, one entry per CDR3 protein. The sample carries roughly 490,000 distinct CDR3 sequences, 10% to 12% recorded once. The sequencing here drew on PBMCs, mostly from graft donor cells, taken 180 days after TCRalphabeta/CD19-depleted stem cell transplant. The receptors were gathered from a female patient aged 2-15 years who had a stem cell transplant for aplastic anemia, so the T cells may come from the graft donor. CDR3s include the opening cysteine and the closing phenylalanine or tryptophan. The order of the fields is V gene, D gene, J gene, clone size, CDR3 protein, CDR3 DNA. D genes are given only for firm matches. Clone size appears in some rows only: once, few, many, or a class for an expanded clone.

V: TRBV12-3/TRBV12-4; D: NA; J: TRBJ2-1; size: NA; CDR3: CASSSLVNEQFF; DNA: TGTGCCAGCAGCTCACTAGTAAATGAGCAGTTCTTC
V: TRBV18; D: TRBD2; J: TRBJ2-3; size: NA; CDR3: CASSPRTSGRRTDTQYF; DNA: TGTGCCAGCTCTCCCAGGACTAGCGGGAGGAGGACAGATACGCAGTATTTT
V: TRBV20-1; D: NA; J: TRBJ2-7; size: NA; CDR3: CSARDQYQQYF; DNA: TGCAGTGCTAGAGATCAGTACCAGCAGTACTTC
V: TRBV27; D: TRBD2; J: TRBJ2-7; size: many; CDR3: CASSFRGDYEQYF; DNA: TGTGCCAGCAGTTTCCGGGGGGATTACGAGCAGTACTTC
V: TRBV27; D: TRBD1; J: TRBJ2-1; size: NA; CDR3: CASSSGTGGRNEQFF; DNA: TGTGCCAGCAGTTCCGGGACAGGGGGCCGCAATGAGCAGTTCTTC
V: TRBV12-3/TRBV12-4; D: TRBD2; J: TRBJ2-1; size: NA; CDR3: CATTLGTSSYNEQFF; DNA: TGTGCCACCACCTTGGGGACTAGCTCCTACAATGAGCAGTTCTTC
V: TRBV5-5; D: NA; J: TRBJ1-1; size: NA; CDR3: CASSFDGGSPYTEAFF; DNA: TGTGCCAGCAGCTTTGACGGGGGAAGTCCGTACACTGAAGCTTTCTTT
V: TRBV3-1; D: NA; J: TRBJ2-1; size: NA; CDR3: CASSQGGGQFF; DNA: TGTGCCAGCAGCCAAGGGGGAGGGCAGTTCTTC
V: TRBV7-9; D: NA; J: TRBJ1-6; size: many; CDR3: CASSRDGFYSPLHF; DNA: TGTGCCAGCAGCCGGGACGGCTTTTATTCACCCCTCCACTTT
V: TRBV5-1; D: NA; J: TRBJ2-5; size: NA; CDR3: CASRKRPLEETQYF; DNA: TGCGCCAGCAGAAAAAGGCCACTTGAAGAGACCCAGTACTTC
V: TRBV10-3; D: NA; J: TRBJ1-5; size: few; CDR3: CAISAIGPRGNQPQHF; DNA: TGTGCCATCAGTGCGATAGGGCCCCGAGGCAATCAGCCCCAGCATTTT
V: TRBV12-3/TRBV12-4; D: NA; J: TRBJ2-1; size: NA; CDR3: CTSSSYNEQFF; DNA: TGTACCAGCAGTTCCTACAATGAGCAGTTCTTC
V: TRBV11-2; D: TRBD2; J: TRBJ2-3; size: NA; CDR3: CASSLGPWASGNADTQYF; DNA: TGTGCCAGCAGCTTAGGCCCCTGGGCTAGCGGGAACGCAGATACGCAGTATTTT
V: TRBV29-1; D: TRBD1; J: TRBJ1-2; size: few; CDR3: CSVLAPTGGYGYTF; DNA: TGCAGCGTTTTGGCCCCGACAGGGGGCTATGGCTACACCTTC
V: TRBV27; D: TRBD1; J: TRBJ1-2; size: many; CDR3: CASSLLGGASYGYTF; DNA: TGTGCCAGCAGCCTACTAGGGGGCGCAAGCTATGGCTACACCTTC
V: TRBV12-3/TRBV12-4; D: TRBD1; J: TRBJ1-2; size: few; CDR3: CASRPGQAYGYTF; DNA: TGTGCCAGCAGACCCGGACAGGCCTATGGCTACACCTTC
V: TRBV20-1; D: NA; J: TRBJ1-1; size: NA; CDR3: CSARQGNMNTEAFF; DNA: TGCAGTGCTAGACAAGGGAACATGAACACTGAAGCTTTCTTT
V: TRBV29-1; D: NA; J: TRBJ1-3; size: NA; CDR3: CSVQGLSGNTIYF; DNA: TGCAGCGTCCAAGGGTTGTCTGGAAACACCATATATTTT
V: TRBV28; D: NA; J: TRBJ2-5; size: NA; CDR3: CASSLWSSRRETQYF; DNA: TGTGCCAGCAGTTTATGGTCGTCCAGAAGAGAGACCCAGTACTTC
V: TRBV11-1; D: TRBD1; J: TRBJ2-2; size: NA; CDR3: CASSSNDPGTGNTGELFF; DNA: TGTGCCAGCAGCTCAAATGACCCCGGGACAGGGAACACCGGGGAGCTGTTTTTT
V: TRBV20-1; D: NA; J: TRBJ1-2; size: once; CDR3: CSARGGYLGYTF; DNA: TGCAGTGCTAGAGGGGGATATCTGGGCTACACCTTC
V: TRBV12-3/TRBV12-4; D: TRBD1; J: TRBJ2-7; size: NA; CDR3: CAISLIRYGTGASYEQYF; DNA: TGTGCCATCAGTTTAATAAGGTACGGGACAGGCGCATCCTACGAGCAGTACTTC
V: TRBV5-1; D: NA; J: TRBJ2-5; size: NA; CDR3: CASSLAVGAVETQYF; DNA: TGCGCCAGCAGCTTGGCCGTGGGGGCCGTAGAGACCCAGTACTTC
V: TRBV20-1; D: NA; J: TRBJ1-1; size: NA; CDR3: CSASRGKAFF; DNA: TGCAGTGCTAGTAGGGGGAAAGCTTTCTTT
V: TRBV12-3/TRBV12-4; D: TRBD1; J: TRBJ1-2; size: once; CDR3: CASSADRGLGYTF; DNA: TGTGCCAGCAGCGCAGACAGGGGGCTAGGCTACACCTTC
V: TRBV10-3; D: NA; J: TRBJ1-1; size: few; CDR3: CAISDQGQPMNTEAFF; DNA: TGTGCCATCAGTGACCAGGGGCAACCAATGAACACTGAAGCTTTCTTT
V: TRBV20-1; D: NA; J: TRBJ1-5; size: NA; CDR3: CSARSKHYSNQPQHF; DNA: TGCAGTGCTAGGTCCAAGCACTATAGCAATCAGCCCCAGCATTTT
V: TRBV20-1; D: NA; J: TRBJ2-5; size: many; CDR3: CSARDLLATLQETQYF; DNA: TGCAGTGCTAGAGATCTTCTAGCGACCCTCCAAGAGACCCAGTACTTC
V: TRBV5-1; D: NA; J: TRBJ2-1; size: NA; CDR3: CASSTEYEQFF; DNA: TGCGCCAGCTCGACAGAATATGAGCAGTTCTTC
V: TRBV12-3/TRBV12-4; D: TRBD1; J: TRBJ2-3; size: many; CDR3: CASSTTGADTQYF; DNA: TGTGCCAGCAGTACGACAGGGGCAGATACGCAGTATTTT
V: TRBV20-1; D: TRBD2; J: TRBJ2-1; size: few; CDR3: CSARNLILKRGSGRPEQFF; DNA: TGCAGTGCTAGAAACCTAATACTTAAACGGGGTAGCGGGAGGCCTGAGCAGTTCTTC